Each of the 6 T cell receptor beta chains below was sequenced from the same sample in a study of radiotherapy plus CTLA-4 blockade in lung cancer. Data came from immunoSEQ multiplex PCR; TCRdb stores just in-frame clones and leaves some out. The table has roughly 78,000 clones, 78% seen once. The source was peripheral blood, collected from a patient treated with radiotherapy plus ipilimumab. These receptor sequences come from a human donor with non-small cell lung cancer who had a complete response to radiotherapy plus ipilimumab.

V usage is TRBV28 and J usage is TRBJ1-2; 11 nucleotides agree with TRBD1. V lost 8 bases and J lost 4; bases outside the gene matches: 15. The CDR3 runs to 17 residues. Germline V gene lookup returns CDR1 MDHEN and CDR2 SYDVKM. The CDR3 DNA sequence: TGTGCCAGCGAGGTACGAGGACAGGGGGCTGATGGCTATGGCTACACCTTC. It yields the protein CASEVRGQGADGYGYTF.

The V and J genes are TRBV13 and TRBJ2-1; D ambiguous. Germline CDR1 reads PRHDT; CDR2 reads FYEKMQ (reference sequence). The V end lost 1 base, the J end lost 0 bases, and 7 bases lay between the germline ends. This CDR3 has 15 residues. Written as DNA, the CDR3 is TGTGCCAGCAGCTTAGTCGGAAGCTCCTACAATGAGCAGTTCTTC. The encoded protein is CASSLVGSSYNEQFF.

Here the CDR3 DNA reads TGTGCCAGCTCGCAAATCGGACTGCAGTACAATGAGCAGTTCTTC. It encodes CASSQIGLQYNEQFF. This chain connects TRBV18 to TRBJ2-1; D possibly corresponds to TRBD2 (5 bases). Germline CDR1 and CDR2: KGHSH and LQKENI. The CDR3 is 15 residues long. Trimming removed 6 bases from V and 4 bases from J, with 16 bases in between.

This clone was recorded only once. The gene calls are TRBV6-5 and TRBJ1-1; 7 nucleotides agree with TRBD1. The junction had 10 bases not matched to a gene; V was cut back by 7 bases and J by 5 bases. CDR3 length equals 14 residues. The germline V gene has CDR1 MNHEY and CDR2 SVGAGI. CDR3 sequence: CASITTGRGTEAFF. CDR3 in DNA: TGTGCCAGCATCACGACAGGGAGGGGAACTGAAGCTTTCTTT.

This sequence joins TRBV10-3 and TRBJ1-1; a possible D gene is TRBD1 (5 bases). Trimming shortened V by 4 bases and J by 7 bases, and 31 bases separated the two germline ends. The CDR3 totals 19 residues. Germline loops: CDR1 ENHRY, CDR2 SYGVKD. The DNA for the CDR3 is TGTGCCATCAGTGTGGGGGGTTACGGATCTACCCCGGAACGGGGTGAAGCTTTCTTT. It yields the protein CAISVGGYGSTPERGEAFF.

In this sample, this clone turned up a few times. The V call is TRBV4-1, the J call TRBJ1-1; no reliable D call. Germline V gene sequence: CDR1 MGHRA, CDR2 YSYEKL. The CDR3 has 13 residues. Trimming cost V 2 bases and J 11 bases, with 15 bases left between them. DNA for the CDR3: TGCGCCAGCAGCCAACCGGGCCCCCATGGTGCTTTCTTT. Protein product: CASSQPGPHGAFF.